The 19 T cell receptor beta chains listed next were all sequenced from one sample in a study of CD8 T cells in Susac syndrome. Random hexamers were used to reverse transcribe the RNA input (about 0.45 to 1 ug). Each CDR3 protein gets one entry after TCRdb re-called the immunoSEQ multiplex PCR reads with MiXCR. In the table there are 150,000 to 200,000 distinct CDR3 sequences, roughly 92% of which are singletons. The sample taken for sequencing was CD4+ T cells from PBMCs. The source of these receptors is a human donor in good health.

The V call is TRBV27, the J call TRBJ1-2; the D is unclear. This CDR3 is built from 13 residues. The V gene lost 3 bases and the J gene lost 8 bases, with 13 bases spanning the gap. Germline CDR1 is MNHEY and CDR2 is SMNVEV (reference sequence). CDR3: CASSLHAVGGYTF. The CDR3 bases are TGTGCCAGCAGTTTGCACGCGGTGGGGGGCTACACCTTC.

The rearrangement uses TRBV7-2 and TRBJ2-2, with D hard to call. V was shortened by 4 bases and J by 4 bases, with 7 bases between the two germline ends. Germline assignment: CDR1 SGHTA and CDR2 FQGNSA. This CDR3 has 13 residues. CDR3 amino acids: CASSSKPTGELFF. The CDR3 nucleotides read TGTGCCAGCAGCTCGAAACCCACCGGGGAGCTGTTTTTT.

The rearrangement links TRBV7-2 to TRBJ2-2; weak D call: TRBD2 (5 bases). V was clipped by 0 bases and J by 6 bases, with 5 bases between them. The CDR3 sequence is 13 residues long. Looked up from germline, CDR1 is SGHTA and CDR2 is FQGNSA. This CDR3 reads CASSLARAGELFF. The CDR3 coding sequence is TGTGCCAGCAGCTTAGCGCGGGCCGGGGAGCTGTTTTTT.

The chain has TRBV6-5 and TRBJ1-2; 9 bases align to TRBD1. CDR3 length: 15 residues. Germline lookup yields CDR1 MNHEY and CDR2 SVGAGI. J lost 8 bases, V lost 6 bases, and 13 bases had no gene match. CDR3 sequence (DNA): TGTGCCAGCAGCCTCCCGGGACAGGGTTTTTACGGCTACACCTTC. Its protein product is CASSLPGQGFYGYTF.

The chain combines TRBV15 with TRBJ2-2; 8 nucleotides align to TRBD1. V dropped 0 bases and J dropped 6; count of bases not matched to a gene: 6. The CDR3 spans 16 residues. Germline CDR1 and CDR2: LNHNV and YYDKDF (reference sequence). CDR3 sequence reads: CATSRDSGTGAGELFF. The CDR3 region has the DNA TGTGCCACCAGCAGAGATTCCGGGACAGGCGCCGGGGAGCTGTTTTTT.

The rearrangement links TRBV7-8 to TRBJ1-1; possibly TRBD1 for D (6 bases). V lost 2 bases and J lost 1, with 8 bases in between. Germline CDR1 reads SGHVS; CDR2 reads FQNEAQ. This CDR3 contains 14 residues. The CDR3, as DNA: TGTGCCAGCAGCTTAAGGGACAAGAACACTGAAGCTTTCTTT. Its translation: CASSLRDKNTEAFF.

The rearrangement uses TRBV20-1 and TRBJ2-7; unclear D gene. With 5 bases removed from V and 0 bases from J, the gap between germline ends came to 14 bases. There are 14 residues in the CDR3. Germline V gene sequence: CDR1 DFQATT, CDR2 SNEGSKA (reference sequence). As DNA, the CDR3 is TGCAGTGCTCCCCCCCCGCGGTCCTCCTACGAGCAGTACTTC. It yields the protein CSAPPPRSSYEQYF.

The rearrangement links TRBV5-4 to TRBJ2-1, with 9 bases identical to TRBD2. CDR3 size: 14 residues. Germline V lookup: CDR1 SGHNT, CDR2 YYREEE (reference sequence). Trimming cost V 4 bases and J 8 bases; bases outside gene matches: 7. The CDR3 DNA follows: TGTGCCAGCAGCCCAGCGGGGGGCCGAGATGAGCAGTTCTTC. Translation: CASSPAGGRDEQFF.

The rearrangement uses TRBV5-3 and TRBJ1-5; D remains unclear. TRBV5-3 is filed as an ORF, its function uncertain. This CDR3 region has 15 residues. The V end lost 1 base, the J end lost 0 bases, and 8 bases lay between the germline ends. CDR3 region: CARSLQDYSNQPQHF. DNA of the CDR3: TGTGCCAGAAGCTTGCAGGACTATAGCAATCAGCCCCAGCATTTT.

The V call is TRBV19, the J call TRBJ2-2; possible D gene TRBD1, 5 bases. V shed 4 bases and J shed 5 bases, with 14 bases lying between them. CDR3 length: 15 residues. CDR1 and CDR2 (germline): LNHDA, SQIVND (reference sequence). The CDR3 protein is CASSKEGALTGELFF. For the CDR3, the DNA is TGTGCCAGTAGTAAGGAAGGGGCGCTAACCGGGGAGCTGTTTTTT.

The chain employs TRBV12-3 or TRBV12-4 and TRBJ1-2, with D unclear. There are 13 residues in the CDR3. Trimming removed 4 bases at V and 4 bases at J, with 10 bases between. CDR3 DNA: TGTGCCAGCAGTTCTCGGGCCCTCTATGGCTACACCTTC. It specifies CASSSRALYGYTF.

The chain couples TRBV15 to TRBJ2-3; 8 bases are shared with TRBD1. Germline CDR1 LNHNV, CDR2 YYDKDF (reference sequence). After removal of 4 bases from V and 0 bases from J, the junction contained 3 bases not matched to a gene. This CDR3 contains 15 residues. In DNA, the CDR3 is TGTGCCACCAGCAAGCAGGGGGCTAGCACAGATACGCAGTATTTT. Translation: CATSKQGASTDTQYF. Using reference TRBV15 and TRBJ2-3 for the parts outside the CDR3, the full variable domain is DAMVIQNPRYQVTQFGKPVTLSCSQTLNHNVMYWYQQKSSQAPKLLFHYYDKDFNNEADTPDNFQSRRPNTSFCFLDIRSPGLGDTAMYLCATSKQGASTDTQYFGPGTRLTVL.

The chain employs TRBV7-9 and TRBJ2-3; 7 positions match TRBD2. CDR1 is SEHNR and CDR2 is FQNEAQ in the germline V gene (reference sequence). Trimming removed 3 bases from V and 7 bases from J; junction bases left unmatched: 7. This CDR3 contains 14 residues. In DNA, the CDR3 is TGTGCCAGCAGCTTTTCTAGCGGTGGGCATACGCAGTATTTT. It specifies CASSFSSGGHTQYF. Looking up the rest from reference TRBV7-9 and TRBJ2-3 gives the full variable domain: DTGVSQNPRHKITKRGQNVTFRCDPISEHNRLYWYRQTLGQGPEFLTYFQNEAQLEKSRLLSDRFSAERPKGSFSTLEIQRTEQGDSAMYLCASSFSSGGHTQYFGPGTRLTVL.

The genes are TRBV7-2 and TRBJ1-5; the D gene is possibly TRBD1 (5 bases). Germline CDR1 reads SGHTA; CDR2 reads FQGNSA. V was clipped by 5 bases and J by 7 bases, with 18 bases between them. This CDR3 comprises 15 residues. In nucleotides, the CDR3 is TGTGCCAGCAGCGCGACCGGGACCAGTCGACAGCCCCAGCATTTT. It encodes CASSATGTSRQPQHF.

The gene calls are TRBV7-2 and TRBJ1-1; TRBD1 is a possible D gene (5 bases). Trimming stripped 7 bases from V and 2 bases from J, with 14 bases between. Per germline, CDR1 SGHTA and CDR2 FQGNSA. The CDR3 sequence is 14 residues long. The CDR3 spells CASIPGTGNTEAFF. The DNA of the CDR3 is TGTGCCAGCATCCCCGGGACCGGAAACACTGAAGCTTTCTTT.

V and J are TRBV3-1 and TRBJ1-3; a weak D match, TRBD1 (6 bases). The germline V gene encodes CDR1 LGHDT and CDR2 YNNKEL (reference sequence). The CDR3 has 14 residues. Trimming removed 7 bases from V and 2 bases from J, with 12 bases in between. The CDR3: CASTNWGPGNTIYF. DNA for the CDR3: TGTGCCAGCACAAATTGGGGGCCTGGAAACACCATATATTTT.

The chain couples TRBV19 to TRBJ1-5; a possible D gene is TRBD1 (5 bases). Germline CDR1 and CDR2: LNHDA and SQIVND (reference sequence). The CDR3 runs to 16 residues. V was clipped by 3 bases and J by 1 base, with 13 bases between them. CDR3 DNA: TGTGCCAGTAGTATTGGGGCCCCTTGGAGCAATCAGCCCCAGCATTTT. Amino acids: CASSIGAPWSNQPQHF.

The chain has TRBV12-3 or TRBV12-4 and TRBJ1-2, with D possibly matching TRBD1 (5 bases). This CDR3 has 12 residues. V lost 5 bases and J 11 bases, leaving 15 bases between the germline ends. The CDR3 DNA sequence: TGTGCCAGCAGTCCCGAGGGGCTGGGATACACCTTC. Amino acid sequence: CASSPEGLGYTF.

This clonotype was seen at least ten times. The junction differs from germline at one of its ends, possibly a read error. The chain has TRBV5-1 and TRBJ1-1; D not certain. The CDR3 totals 13 residues. Germline assignment: CDR1 SGHRS and CDR2 YFSETQ. The CDR3 nucleotides are TGTGCCAGCAGCTTAGGACTGAACACTGAAGCTTTCTTT. It codes for CASSLGLNTEAFF.